Presented here are 10 T cell receptor beta chains from one specimen sequenced in a study of T cell responses to AZD1222 COVID-19 vaccine. Profiling relied on immunoSEQ multiplex PCR, and the TCRdb table lists in-frame clones only, not all of them. The table lists some 200,000 clones, approximately 95% of them singletons. This sample comprised peripheral blood, obtained on day 0 of AZD1222 vaccination. All receptors derive from an adult in good health.

The J gene is TRBJ2-1, the V gene TRBV4-1, with D perhaps matching TRBD2 (7 bases). CDR1 and CDR2 (germline): MGHRA, YSYEKL. The CDR3 contains 14 residues. V lost 3 bases to trimming and J lost 11 bases, with 17 bases between them. CDR3 residues: CASSQEARGGKQFF. The CDR3 coding sequence is TGCGCCAGCAGCCAGGAAGCGAGGGGGGGGAAGCAGTTCTTC.

V and J are TRBV5-5 and TRBJ1-2, with D maybe TRBD1 (6 bases). V shed 2 bases and J shed 4 bases, with 15 bases lying between them. The CDR3 covers 15 residues. Germline assignment: CDR1 SGHKS and CDR2 YYEKEE (reference sequence). CDR3 DNA sequence: TGTGCCAGCAGCTTATCCCAGGGGTTGGCCTATGGCTACACCTTC. The encoded protein is CASSLSQGLAYGYTF.

Of note for this clone: Other DNA sequences in the sample encode the same CDR3. The J gene is TRBJ1-5, the V gene TRBV3-1 (or the pseudogene TRBV3-2); D remains unclear. CDR1 LGHDT and CDR2 YNNKEL come from the germline V gene (reference sequence). Deletions cut 1 base from V and 4 bases from J, with 8 bases between. CDR3 length equals 14 residues. CDR3 protein: CASSQVHSNQPQHF. As DNA, the CDR3 is TGTGCCAGCAGCCAAGTCCATTCGAATCAGCCCCAGCATTTT.

Notes on this clone: At the DNA level, this CDR3 is encoded by other sequences in the same sample as well. This chain connects TRBV5-1 to TRBJ1-1; D may be TRBD1 (5 bases). The CDR3 is made up of 13 amino acids. The V end was cut by 3 bases, the J end by 1 base, with 7 bases between. Germline values: CDR1 SGHRS, CDR2 YFSETQ. CDR3 nucleotides: TGCGCCAGCAGCTCTGGACAGAACACTGAAGCTTTCTTT. It translates to CASSSGQNTEAFF.

Concerning this clone: Other DNA sequences in the sample encode the same CDR3. The chain combines TRBV5-1 with TRBJ1-2, with 7 positions matching TRBD1. This CDR3 has 14 residues. The ends lost 0 bases at V and 8 bases at J; junction bases unmatched: 7. Germline V gene sequence: CDR1 SGHRS, CDR2 YFSETQ. CDR3 residues: CASSLEAGGGGYTF. Here the CDR3 DNA reads TGCGCCAGCAGCTTGGAGGCAGGGGGAGGAGGCTACACCTTC.

The chain is built from TRBV10-1 and TRBJ1-6; possibly TRBD1 for D (5 bases). The germline CDR1 and CDR2 sequences are WNHNN and SYGVQD (reference sequence). The CDR3 has 13 residues. Trimming removed 3 bases at V and 10 bases at J, with 10 bases between. This CDR3 is CASSEIKGSPLHF. The CDR3 nucleotides are TGCGCCAGCAGTGAAATCAAGGGGTCACCCCTCCACTTT.

This chain links TRBV6-5 with TRBJ1-3; 7 bases agree with TRBD1. This CDR3 is 13 amino acids long. Losses at the gene ends were 6 bases for V and 5 bases for J; bases not matched to a gene: 4. CDR1 is MNHEY and CDR2 is SVGAGI in the germline V gene. CDR3 DNA: TGTGCCAGCAGGGGACAGACGAGAAACACCATATATTTT. Translating it yields CASRGQTRNTIYF.

The rearrangement joins TRBV30 to TRBJ1-2; no reliable D call. Germline V gene sequence: CDR1 GTSNPN, CDR2 SVGIG (reference sequence). The V end lost 5 bases, the J end lost 4 bases, and 8 bases lay between the germline ends. This CDR3 comprises 11 residues. The CDR3 region has the DNA TGTGCCTGGGGGTCAGTCTATGGCTACACCTTC. This gives the protein CAWGSVYGYTF.

The CDR3 DNA follows: TGTGCCATCAGTGATGTGGTTCAGCCCCAGCATTTT. It translates to CAISDVVQPQHF. The rearrangement uses TRBV10-3 and TRBJ1-5, with D unresolved. The CDR3 spans 12 residues. V shed 3 bases and J shed 6 bases, with 6 bases lying between them. Germline CDR1 and CDR2: ENHRY and SYGVKD.

This chain joins TRBV29-1 and TRBJ2-1; D is perhaps TRBD2 (6 bases). The CDR3 runs to 14 residues. CDR1 is SQVTM, CDR2 ANQGSEA, per germline. The germline V and J ends were trimmed by 4 bases and 9 bases, with 19 bases remaining between them. CDR3 sequence (DNA): TGCAGCGTTGTCAGGACTACATCGTCAGGTGAGCAGTTCTTC. Protein product: CSVVRTTSSGEQFF.